The rows below give T cell receptor beta chains drawn from one sample of a study of T-cell reconstitution after alpha-beta-depleted transplantation in children. TCRdb fed the PCR reads into MiXCR, producing one record per CDR3 protein. Counted here are 240,000 or so distinct CDR3 sequences, about 12% occurring once; the ten biggest clones make up 2.6%. Sequenced here: PBMCs from the stem cell graft donor, sampled from the stem cell graft. These receptors were collected from a human donor who donated a stem cell graft to a child with acute lymphoblastic leukemia. CDR3s include the opening cysteine and the closing phenylalanine or tryptophan. A D gene is named only where the DNA matches it firmly. Clone size is not always given. Where it is, it says once, few, many or a class for expanded clones.

CDR3 length,V gene,J gene,clone size,D gene,CDR3 protein,CDR3 DNA
15,TRBV14,TRBJ2-1,many,-,CASSQRLSSYNEQFF,TGTGCCAGCAGCCAAAGGTTAAGCTCCTACAATGAGCAGTTCTTC
18,TRBV7-4,TRBJ2-7,many,-,CASSLPTGKDTCSYEQYF,TGTGCCAGCAGCTTACCGACTGGGAAAGACACCTGCTCCTACGAGCAGTACTTC
13,TRBV12-3/TRBV12-4,TRBJ2-7,few,-,CASSRDRIYEQYF,TGTGCCAGCAGCCGGGACCGCATCTACGAGCAGTACTTC
17,TRBV5-1,TRBJ2-7,many,-,CASSLASLGGASYEQYF,TGCGCCAGCAGCTTGGCCTCGCTGGGGGGAGCATCCTACGAGCAGTACTTC
13,TRBV12-3/TRBV12-4,TRBJ1-2,many,TRBD1,CASSLTGELSYTF,TGTGCCAGCAGCTTGACAGGGGAGTTGAGCTACACCTTC
12,TRBV20-1,TRBJ2-7,many,-,CSARAVYYEQYF,TGCAGTGCTAGGGCGGTTTACTACGAGCAGTACTTC
17,TRBV7-3,TRBJ2-1,many,-,CASSLRGGGTRSNEQFF,TGTGCCAGCAGCTTAAGGGGTGGCGGGACAAGGAGCAATGAGCAGTTCTTC
16,TRBV28,TRBJ2-1,many,TRBD2,CASSLEAGGYRNEQFF,TGTGCCAGCAGTTTAGAAGCGGGAGGGTATAGGAATGAGCAGTTCTTC
13,TRBV20-1,TRBJ1-5,many,-,CSASLGSYQPQHF,TGCAGTGCTAGTTTAGGGTCATATCAGCCCCAGCATTTT
16,TRBV5-1,TRBJ2-3,many,-,CASSLRTAPSTDTQYF,TGCGCCAGCAGCTTGCGGACTGCTCCTAGCACAGATACGCAGTATTTT
14,TRBV29-1,TRBJ2-3,many,-,CSGSPTTGADTQYF,TGCAGCGGTTCCCCAACGACGGGAGCAGATACGCAGTATTTT
14,TRBV7-2,TRBJ1-6,many,-,CASSLKGLDSPLHF,TGTGCCAGCAGCCTAAAGGGACTGGATTCACCCCTCCACTTT
16,TRBV7-2,TRBJ1-1,many,-,CASSFRVGSVNTEAFF,TGTGCCAGCAGCTTCAGGGTAGGTTCGGTGAACACTGAAGCTTTCTTT
12,TRBV25-1,TRBJ2-1,many,-,CASSAPSGVQFF,TGTGCCAGCAGTGCTCCGTCAGGGGTACAGTTCTTC
12,TRBV29-1,TRBJ2-2,many,-,CSAGQNTGELFF,TGCAGCGCTGGACAAAACACCGGGGAGCTGTTTTTT
13,TRBV24-1,TRBJ2-7,-,-,CAKNRESSYEQYF,TGTGCCAAGAACAGAGAGAGCTCCTACGAGCAGTACTTC
15,TRBV5-6,TRBJ1-1,many,-,CASSLAGRGGTEAFF,TGTGCCAGCAGCTTGGCCGGGCGGGGAGGCACTGAAGCTTTCTTT
17,TRBV5-1,TRBJ2-1,many,TRBD2,CASSRLAGTSSYNEQFF,TGCGCCAGCAGCCGGTTAGCGGGTACGAGCTCCTACAATGAGCAGTTCTTC
12,TRBV29-1,TRBJ2-1,many,-,CSAANLGNEQFF,TGCAGCGCAGCAAATCTCGGCAATGAGCAGTTCTTC
14,TRBV7-2,TRBJ2-5,few,-,CASRRPGVQETQYF,TGTGCCAGCAGGAGGCCGGGGGTACAAGAGACCCAGTACTTC
18,TRBV11-2,TRBJ2-7,few,TRBD2,CASSQTGLAGLSSYEQYF,TGTGCCAGCAGTCAGACGGGACTAGCGGGGCTCAGCTCCTACGAGCAGTACTTC
13,TRBV12-3/TRBV12-4,TRBJ2-2,many,-,CASSYQRTGELFF,TGTGCCAGCAGCTATCAGCGCACCGGGGAGCTGTTTTTT
13,TRBV7-9,TRBJ2-5,many,-,CASSSRGGETQYF,TGTGCCAGCAGCTCCAGAGGGGGGGAGACCCAGTACTTC
13,TRBV7-8,TRBJ1-5,few,-,CASSLDRRGAQHF,TGTGCCAGCAGCTTAGACCGCCGAGGGGCCCAGCATTTT
13,TRBV6-4,TRBJ1-1,-,-,CASTAGAGTEAFF,TGTGCCAGCACCGCGGGGGCAGGTACTGAAGCTTTCTTT
16,TRBV5-1,TRBJ2-3,many,TRBD2,CASSSRLAPNEDTQYF,TGCGCCAGCAGCTCCCGACTAGCCCCGAATGAAGATACGCAGTATTTT
13,TRBV12-3/TRBV12-4,TRBJ2-5,many,-,CASSPQVQETQYF,TGTGCCAGCAGTCCTCAAGTCCAAGAGACCCAGTACTTC